This T cell receptor beta chain was captured by sequencing in a study of blood T cells in healthy people across ages. Alongside a J-beta primer mix, a sample-barcoded 5' primer served in a second PCR lasting about 7 to 12 cycles. TCRdb re-called the 5' RACE reads through MiXCR, storing one row per CDR3 protein. The sample includes 1.2 million to 1.5 million distinct CDR3 sequences, approximately 40% of them seen just once. In regard to this clonotype: Its cognate antigen is unknown.

Study-wide results and caveats: Donors of long life had a larger count of naive CD4+ cells and greater diversity than aged donors.

The receptor's source is a woman between 18 and 29 years old in good health. Sequenced material: blood.

DNA for the CDR3: TGTGCCAGCAGCAGCTCAGGGGCAGGCGGAGAAAAACTGTTTTTT. This encodes CASSSSGAGGEKLFF. The chain is built from TRBV2 and TRBJ1-4, with D perhaps matching TRBD1 (6 bases). The V gene lost 6 bases and the J gene lost 8 bases, with 19 bases spanning the gap. Germline V gene data show CDR1 as SNHLY and CDR2 as FYNNEI. The CDR3 totals 15 residues.